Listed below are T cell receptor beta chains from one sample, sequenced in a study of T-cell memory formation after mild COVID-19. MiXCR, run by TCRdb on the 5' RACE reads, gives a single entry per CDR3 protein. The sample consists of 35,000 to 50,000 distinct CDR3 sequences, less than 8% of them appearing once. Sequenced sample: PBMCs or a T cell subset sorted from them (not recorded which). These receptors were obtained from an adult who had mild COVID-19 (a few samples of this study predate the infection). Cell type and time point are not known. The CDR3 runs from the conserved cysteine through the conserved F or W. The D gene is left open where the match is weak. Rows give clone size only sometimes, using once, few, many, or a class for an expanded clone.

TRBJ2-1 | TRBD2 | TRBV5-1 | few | CASSLESSGREFF | TGCGCCAGCAGCTTGGAATCCTCGGGGAGGGAGTTCTTC
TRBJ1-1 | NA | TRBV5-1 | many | CASSLDSTPREAFF | TGCGCCAGCAGCTTGGACAGCACCCCCCGAGAAGCTTTCTTT
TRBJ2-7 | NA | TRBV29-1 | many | CSVDGGGYEQYF | TGCAGCGTTGACGGGGGTGGATACGAGCAGTACTTC
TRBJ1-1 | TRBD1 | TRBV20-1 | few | CSARWDRGRMDTEAFF | TGCAGTGCTAGGTGGGACAGGGGGCGCATGGACACTGAAGCTTTCTTT
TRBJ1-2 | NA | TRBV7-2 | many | CASGLNRVDYGYTF | TGTGCCAGCGGACTTAACAGGGTGGACTATGGCTACACCTTC
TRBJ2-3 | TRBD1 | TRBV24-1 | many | CATSEPGQTQYF | TGTGCCACCAGTGAACCGGGACAGACTCAGTATTTT
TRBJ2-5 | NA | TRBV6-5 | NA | CASSYRGRSEETQYF | TGTGCCAGCAGTTACAGGGGTCGGTCCGAAGAGACCCAGTACTTC
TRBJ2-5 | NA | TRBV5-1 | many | CASSWGRLGKAETQYF | TGCGCCAGCAGCTGGGGGCGACTAGGAAAGGCCGAGACCCAGTACTTC
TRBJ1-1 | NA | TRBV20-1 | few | CSAMGHRDEAFF | TGCAGTGCTATGGGGCATCGAGATGAAGCTTTCTTT
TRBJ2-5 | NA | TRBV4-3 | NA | CASSQQTGPSETQYF | TGCGCCAGCAGCCAACAAACAGGGCCTTCGGAGACCCAGTACTTC
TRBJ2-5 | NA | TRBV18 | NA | CASSRSRTQETQYF | TGTGCCAGCTCAAGGTCACGGACCCAAGAGACCCAGTACTTC
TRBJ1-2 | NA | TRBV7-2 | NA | CASSLMGRSYTF | TGTGCCAGCAGCTTAATGGGACGGAGCTACACCTTC
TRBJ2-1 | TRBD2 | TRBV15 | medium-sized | CATSHGTSGMDEQFF | TGTGCCACCAGCCACGGGACTAGCGGGATGGATGAGCAGTTCTTC
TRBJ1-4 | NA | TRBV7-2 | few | CASKKGSGREKLFF | TGTGCCAGCAAAAAGGGGTCTGGTAGGGAAAAACTGTTTTTT
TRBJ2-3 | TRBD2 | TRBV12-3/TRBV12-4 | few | CASSPQGGGGTDTQYF | TGTGCCAGCAGTCCTCAGGGTGGGGGGGGCACAGATACGCAGTATTTT
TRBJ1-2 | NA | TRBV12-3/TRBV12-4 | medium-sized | CASSFGQIYGYTF | TGTGCCAGCAGTTTCGGACAGATCTATGGCTACACCTTC
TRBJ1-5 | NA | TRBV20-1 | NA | CSASRGLNQPQHF | TGCAGTGCTAGCCGGGGCCTCAATCAGCCCCAGCATTTT
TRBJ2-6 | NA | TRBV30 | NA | CAWAIPGANVLTF | TGTGCCTGGGCAATCCCTGGGGCCAACGTCCTGACTTTC
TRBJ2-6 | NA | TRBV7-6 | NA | CASSFSGIFSGANVLTF | TGTGCCAGCAGCTTTAGTGGGATATTCTCTGGGGCCAACGTCCTGACTTTC
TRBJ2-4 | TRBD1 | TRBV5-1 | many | CASSFGTELLAKNIQYF | TGCGCCAGCAGCTTCGGGACAGAACTTTTAGCCAAAAACATTCAGTACTTC
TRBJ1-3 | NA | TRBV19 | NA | CASSSSLRGPIYF | TGTGCCAGTTCGTCTTCGCTCCGGGGGCCCATATATTTT
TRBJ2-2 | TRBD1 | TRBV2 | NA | CASSANGQGGTGELFF | TGTGCCAGCAGCGCGAACGGACAGGGGGGGACCGGGGAGCTGTTTTTT
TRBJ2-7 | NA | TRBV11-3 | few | CASSLVSVSGGGYEQYF | TGTGCCAGCAGCTTAGTGTCGGTTTCGGGCGGTGGTTACGAGCAGTACTTC
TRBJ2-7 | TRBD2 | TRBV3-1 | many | CASSQDRKLAGGQQYF | TGTGCCAGCAGCCAAGATCGTAAACTAGCGGGGGGGCAGCAGTACTTC
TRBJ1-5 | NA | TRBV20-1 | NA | CSAAARGLSNQPQHF | TGCAGTGCTGCTGCCCGGGGCCTTAGCAATCAGCCCCAGCATTTT
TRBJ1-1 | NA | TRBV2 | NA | CASSVHGGNTEAFF | TGTGCCAGCAGTGTTCACGGGGGGAACACTGAAGCTTTCTTT
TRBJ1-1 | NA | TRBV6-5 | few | CASSDSGLANTEAFF | TGTGCCAGCAGTGACTCGGGACTGGCGAACACTGAAGCTTTCTTT
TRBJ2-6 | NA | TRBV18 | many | CASSPLGSGANVLTF | TGTGCCAGCTCACCCTTGGGCTCTGGGGCCAACGTCCTGACTTTC
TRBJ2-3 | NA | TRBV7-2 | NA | CASSLRLRDTQYF | TGTGCCAGCAGCCTGCGACTCCGCGATACGCAGTATTTT
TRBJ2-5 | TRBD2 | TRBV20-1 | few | CSARGGSGGPVTQYF | TGCAGTGCTAGAGGCGGTAGCGGGGGGCCGGTGACCCAGTACTTC
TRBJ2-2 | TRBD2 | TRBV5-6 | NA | CASRRGLVDGELFF | TGTGCCAGCAGGCGGGGACTAGTGGACGGGGAGCTGTTTTTT